The 27 T cell receptor beta chains in this list originate from one sample, sequenced in a study of blood T cell repertoires in COVID-19. Only in-frame clones appear in the TCRdb table, and some are missing; sequencing was by immunoSEQ multiplex PCR. The table shows 84,000 or so clones, with 75% to 85% occurring only once. Material for sequencing was peripheral blood. These receptors originate from a woman older than 75 with acute or convalescent COVID-19.

The chain employs TRBV28 and TRBJ2-7; possible D gene TRBD2, 5 bases. V lost 5 bases to trimming and J lost 0 bases, with 14 bases between them. The V gene's germline CDR1 is MDHEN and CDR2 SYDVKM. The CDR3 sequence is 15 residues long. CDR3 nucleotide sequence: TGTGCCAGCAGTCCCTCGGATCGGGGCTCCTACGAGCAGTACTTC. Translating it yields CASSPSDRGSYEQYF. The full variable domain, with the rest looked up from reference TRBV28 and TRBJ2-7, is DVKVTQSSRYLVKRTGEKVFLECVQDMDHENMFWYRQDPGLGLRLIYFSYDVKMKEKGDIPEGYSVSREKKERFSLILESASTNQTSMYLCASSPSDRGSYEQYFGPGTRLTVT.

Only one count was recorded for this clone. The chain joins TRBV7-9 to TRBJ1-6; D remains ambiguous. This CDR3 is 14 amino acids long. Germline CDR1 reads SEHNR; CDR2 reads FQNEAQ (reference sequence). Between the trimmed V and J ends, which lost 1 base and 8 bases, there was a span of 9 bases. CDR3 loop: CASSLGLGHSPLHF. The CDR3 coding sequence is TGTGCCAGCAGCTTAGGGCTAGGTCATTCACCCCTCCACTTT.

The chain has TRBV5-1 and TRBJ2-3, with TRBD2 identical over 13 bases. Germline V gene sequence: CDR1 SGHRS, CDR2 YFSETQ. The CDR3 sequence is 16 residues long. V lost 0 bases to trimming and J lost 5 bases; unmatched junction nucleotides: 3. The CDR3, as DNA: TGCGCCAGCAGCTTGGTGACTAGCGGGAGGATAGATACGCAGTATTTT. Protein product: CASSLVTSGRIDTQYF.

V usage is TRBV10-3 and J usage is TRBJ1-2, with TRBD1 as a possible D gene (6 bases). Deletions cut 6 bases from V and 3 bases from J, with 17 bases between. CDR3 length equals 15 residues. Germline V gene sequence: CDR1 ENHRY, CDR2 SYGVKD. CDR3: CAIRGSTGRDYGYTF. In nucleotides, the CDR3 is TGTGCCATCAGGGGAAGTACAGGGAGGGACTATGGCTACACCTTC.

On this clone itself: The same CDR3 also results from other DNA sequences found in this sample. V is TRBV18 and J is TRBJ2-7, with D unresolved. This CDR3 contains 13 residues. Per germline, CDR1 KGHSH and CDR2 LQKENI. V was cut by 1 base and J by 2 bases, with 6 bases left in between. The CDR3 DNA is TGTGCCAGCTCACCACGCCTAGCCTACGAGCAGTACTTC. Translation: CASSPRLAYEQYF. The full variable domain, its missing parts supplied by reference TRBV18 and TRBJ2-7, is NAGVMQNPRHLVRRRGQEARLRCSPMKGHSHVYWYRQLPEEGLKFMVYLQKENIIDESGMPKERFSAEFPKEGPSILRIQQVVRGDSAAYFCASSPRLAYEQYFGPGTRLTVT.

In its sample, this clone was seen once. Mismatch with germline at one junction end may stem from a read error. The chain recombines TRBV24-1 with TRBJ2-1, with 16 positions matching TRBD2. Germline values: CDR1 KGHDR, CDR2 SFDVKD. The CDR3 contains 20 residues. The CDR3 DNA follows: TGTGCCACCAGTGGCAGCACCGGGACTAGCGGGAGGGCCTCCCACAATGAGCAGTTCTTC. Amino acids: CATSGSTGTSGRASHNEQFF.

The V and J genes are TRBV2 and TRBJ2-5, with D perhaps TRBD2 (6 bases). The length of the CDR3 is 14 residues. Trimming removed 6 bases from V and 4 bases from J, with 15 bases in between. The V gene's germline CDR1 is SNHLY and CDR2 FYNNEI. The CDR3 region has the DNA TGTGCCAGCAGCAAGGAGGGCGGTGGAGAGACCCAGTACTTC. Its protein is CASSKEGGGETQYF.

The V and J genes are TRBV6-6 and TRBJ2-1; D may be TRBD2 (6 bases). This CDR3 is 13 amino acids long. V lost 6 bases to trimming and J lost 2 bases, with 8 bases between them. The germline V gene encodes CDR1 MNHNY and CDR2 SVGAGI (reference sequence). The DNA for the CDR3 is TGTGCCAGCAGGGAGGGAACCTACAATGAGCAGTTCTTC. This encodes CASREGTYNEQFF.

The chain joins TRBV5-1 to TRBJ2-1, with 15 bases aligning to TRBD2. Germline V lookup: CDR1 SGHRS, CDR2 YFSETQ. The J segment lost 7 bases and the V segment lost 2 bases, leaving 4 bases of the junction unmatched. The CDR3 runs 16 residues. The CDR3 DNA sequence: TGCGCCAGCAGCTTCTCGGGGACTAGCGGGGGGAATGAGCAGTTCTTC. It encodes CASSFSGTSGGNEQFF.

The chain recombines TRBV5-5 with TRBJ2-2; 11 nucleotides line up with TRBD2. Trimming took 0 bases from V and 4 from J; bases not matched to a gene: 11. Germline-derived CDR1 and CDR2 are SGHKS and YYEKEE (reference sequence). The CDR3 extends over 19 amino acids. The CDR3 sequence is CASSLGPGTSGLLTGELFF. CDR3 nucleotides: TGTGCCAGCAGCTTGGGCCCCGGGACTAGCGGACTCCTCACCGGGGAGCTGTTTTTT.

The rearrangement links TRBV3-1 (or the pseudogene TRBV3-2) to TRBJ2-2; TRBD2 is a possible D gene (6 bases). Germline CDR1 LGHDT, CDR2 YNNKEL (reference sequence). Trimming took off 7 bases at V and 3 bases at J, with 12 bases between the two ends. This CDR3 has 14 residues. CDR3: CASTLDYYTGELFF. The CDR3 nucleotides read TGTGCCAGCACCCTGGACTATTACACCGGGGAGCTGTTTTTT.

The chain links TRBV10-3 to TRBJ1-5; 11 positions match TRBD1. Germline-derived CDR1 and CDR2 are ENHRY and SYGVKD. This CDR3 is 17 amino acids long. The J segment lost 6 bases and the V segment lost 0 bases, leaving 7 bases of the junction unmatched. The CDR3 coding sequence is TGTGCCATCAGTGAGTCAGGACAGGGGGCGATGGGTCAGCCCCAGCATTTT. Encoded protein: CAISESGQGAMGQPQHF.

The sample holds one count of this clone. The chain couples TRBV19 to TRBJ1-3; 8 bases are a match to TRBD1. Trimming removed 4 bases from V and 2 bases from J; junction bases left unmatched: 7. The CDR3 extends over 16 amino acids. The germline V gene encodes CDR1 LNHDA and CDR2 SQIVND (reference sequence). The CDR3 coding sequence is TGTGCCAGTAGTACCCGACAGGGGACTACTGGAAACACCATATATTTT. This gives the protein CASSTRQGTTGNTIYF.

The V call is TRBV5-1, the J call TRBJ2-3; unclear D gene. The V gene lost 0 bases and the J gene lost 2 bases, with 10 bases spanning the gap. This CDR3 is 15 amino acids long. Germline V gene data show CDR1 as SGHRS and CDR2 as YFSETQ. The CDR3 loop is CASSLVGPNTDTQYF. The CDR3 nucleotides read TGCGCCAGCAGCTTGGTGGGCCCTAACACAGATACGCAGTATTTT.

The V and J genes are TRBV15 and TRBJ2-2; 11 bases are a match to TRBD2. This CDR3 has 19 amino acids. Trimming took 3 bases from V and 0 from J; bases not matched to a gene: 9. Per the germline V gene, CDR1 is LNHNV and CDR2 is YYDKDF (reference sequence). In DNA form, the CDR3 reads TGTGCCACCAGCAGGGGATATCAGGGACTAGCGGCGAACACCGGGGAGCTGTTTTTT. Its protein is CATSRGYQGLAANTGELFF.

The chain joins TRBV21-1 to TRBJ2-4; the table calls TRBD2, which could not be checked here. TRBV21-1 is reported as a pseudogene. The CDR3 extends over 19 amino acids. CDR3 in amino acids: CASSKAPRGSGGTGNIQYF. The CDR3 DNA reads TGTGCCAGCAGCAAAGCCCCTCGGGGTAGCGGGGGGACCGGGAACATTCAGTACTTC.

The J gene is TRBJ1-1, the V gene TRBV6-5; D is undetermined. The CDR3 consists of 11 residues. The V end was cut by 8 bases, the J end by 6 bases, with 10 bases between. Germline loops: CDR1 MNHEY, CDR2 SVGAGI. The CDR3: CASEFRAEAFF. CDR3 coding DNA: TGTGCCAGCGAATTCCGGGCTGAAGCTTTCTTT.

This rearrangement joins TRBV7-8 to TRBJ1-3; TRBD1 matches 9 bases. The germline V gene has CDR1 SGHVS and CDR2 FQNEAQ. The CDR3 is 19 residues long. V was pared by 4 bases and J by 0 bases, with 13 bases of the junction left unmatched. CDR3 loop: CASSYKGTGRPSSGNTIYF. CDR3 DNA: TGTGCCAGCAGCTACAAGGGGACAGGGAGACCAAGCTCTGGAAACACCATATATTTT.

The genes are TRBV30 and TRBJ2-1; 10 bases line up with TRBD1. The CDR3 length is 16 residues. Losses at the gene ends were 4 bases for V and 4 bases for J; bases not matched to a gene: 10. Germline CDR1 GTSNPN, CDR2 SVGIG (reference sequence). The CDR3 sequence: CAWTTTPGQGYNEQFF. The CDR3 bases are TGTGCCTGGACCACAACGCCGGGACAGGGGTACAATGAGCAGTTCTTC.

This clone was picked up a small number of times. The rearrangement uses TRBV20-1 and TRBJ1-2; perhaps TRBD1 as D (6 bases). This CDR3 comprises 11 residues. V lost 3 bases and J lost 8, with 10 bases in between. Germline CDR1 and CDR2: DFQATT and SNEGSKA (reference sequence). In DNA form, the CDR3 reads TGCAGTGCTAGTCAGGGGCGCGGCTACACCTTC. This encodes CSASQGRGYTF.

There are a few counts of this clone. This CDR3 reads CASSSHRVPGYTF. Here the CDR3 DNA reads TGTGCCAGCAGTTCGCACAGGGTTCCAGGCTACACCTTC. The chain links TRBV27 to TRBJ1-2; possible D gene TRBD1, 6 bases. Germline V gene lookup returns CDR1 MNHEY and CDR2 SMNVEV (reference sequence). V was cut by 4 bases and J by 8 bases, with 14 bases left in between. The CDR3 covers 13 residues.

The V call is TRBV27, the J call TRBJ2-3; tentative D call: TRBD2 (6 bases). The CDR3 contains 14 residues. The germline CDR1 and CDR2 sequences are MNHEY and SMNVEV (reference sequence). Trimming cost V 4 bases and J 3 bases, with 11 bases left between them. The CDR3 nucleotides read TGTGCCAGCAGTTGGGGAGGTCGTACAGATACGCAGTATTTT. Its protein product is CASSWGGRTDTQYF.

V usage is TRBV7-9 and J usage is TRBJ1-2; D is undetermined. CDR1 is SEHNR, CDR2 FQNEAQ, per germline (reference sequence). The CDR3 contains 12 residues. Trimming removed 1 base from V and 4 bases from J, with 4 bases in between. This chain's CDR3 is CASSLDSYGYTF. The CDR3 DNA follows: TGTGCCAGCAGCTTAGACAGCTATGGCTACACCTTC. Combining the CDR3 with reference TRBV7-9 and TRBJ1-2 gives the whole variable domain DTGVSQNPRHKITKRGQNVTFRCDPISEHNRLYWYRQTLGQGPEFLTYFQNEAQLEKSRLLSDRFSAERPKGSFSTLEIQRTEQGDSAMYLCASSLDSYGYTFGSGTRLTVV.

This rearrangement joins TRBV12-5 to TRBJ2-6; 7 nucleotides agree with TRBD2. The CDR3 extends over 17 amino acids. CDR1 is LGHNT, CDR2 FRNRAP, per germline. With 0 bases clipped from V and 1 base from J, the junction kept 3 bases outside the gene matches. In DNA, the CDR3 is TGTGCTAGTGGTTTGGTCGGGAGGTTATCTGGGGCCAACGTCCTGACTTTC. It is translated as CASGLVGRLSGANVLTF. Full variable domain (missing parts from reference TRBV12-5 and TRBJ2-6): DARVTQTPRHKVTEMGQEVTMRCQPILGHNTVFWYRQTMMQGLELLAYFRNRAPLDDSGMPKDRFSAEMPDATLATLKIQPSEPRDSAVYFCASGLVGRLSGANVLTFGAGSRLTVL.

The CDR3 reads CASSAHGQGAFYGYTF. DNA of the CDR3: TGCGCCAGCAGCGCCCACGGACAGGGTGCTTTCTATGGCTACACCTTC. The chain links TRBV5-1 to TRBJ1-2; 8 bases are shared with TRBD1. The CDR3 is made up of 16 amino acids. With V trimmed by 4 bases and J by 4 bases, 12 bases remained unmatched. Per the germline V gene, CDR1 is SGHRS and CDR2 is YFSETQ.

The chain joins TRBV4-2 to TRBJ2-2; D not certain. The CDR3 consists of 13 residues. The germline V and J ends were trimmed by 1 base and 7 bases, with 7 bases remaining between them. Germline loops: CDR1 LGHNA, CDR2 YNFKEQ. The CDR3 reads CASSQVAVGELFF. The CDR3 DNA follows: TGTGCCAGCAGCCAAGTCGCGGTCGGGGAGCTGTTTTTT.

J is TRBJ2-1 and V is TRBV19; 10 bases match TRBD2. The CDR3 totals 15 residues. Germline V CDR1 and CDR2: LNHDA, SQIVND (reference sequence). After removal of 9 bases from V and 2 bases from J, the junction contained 7 bases not matched to a gene. CDR3 in DNA: TGTGCCAGCTCGAGGACTAGCGGCACCTACAATGAGCAGTTCTTC. It specifies CASSRTSGTYNEQFF.